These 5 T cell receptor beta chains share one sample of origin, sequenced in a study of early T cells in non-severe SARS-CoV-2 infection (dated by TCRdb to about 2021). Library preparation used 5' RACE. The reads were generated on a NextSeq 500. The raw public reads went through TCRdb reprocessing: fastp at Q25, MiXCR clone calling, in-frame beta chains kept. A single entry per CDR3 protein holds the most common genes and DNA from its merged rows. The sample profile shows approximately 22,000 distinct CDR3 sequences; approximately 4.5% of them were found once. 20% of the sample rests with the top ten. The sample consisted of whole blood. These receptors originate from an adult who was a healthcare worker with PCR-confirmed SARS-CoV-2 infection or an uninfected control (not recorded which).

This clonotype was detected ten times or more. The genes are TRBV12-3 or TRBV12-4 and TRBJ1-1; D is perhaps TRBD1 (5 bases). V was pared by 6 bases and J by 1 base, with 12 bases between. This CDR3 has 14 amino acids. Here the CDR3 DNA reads TGTGCCAGCAGAGCTGGGGGGGAGAACACTGAAGCTTTCTTT. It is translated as CASRAGGENTEAFF.

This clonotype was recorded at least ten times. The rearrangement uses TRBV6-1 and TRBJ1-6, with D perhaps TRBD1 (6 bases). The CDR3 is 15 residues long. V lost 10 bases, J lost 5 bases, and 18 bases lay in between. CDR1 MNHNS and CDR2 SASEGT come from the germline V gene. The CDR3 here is CATREGGANNSPLHF. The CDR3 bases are TGTGCCACCCGGGAAGGGGGGGCAAATAATTCACCCCTCCACTTT.

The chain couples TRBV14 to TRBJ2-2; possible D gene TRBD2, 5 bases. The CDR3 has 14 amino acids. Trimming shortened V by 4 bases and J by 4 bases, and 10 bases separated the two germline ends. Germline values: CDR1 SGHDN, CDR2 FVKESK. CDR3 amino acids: CASSPRTGTGELFF. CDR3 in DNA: TGTGCCAGCAGCCCGCGGACTGGCACCGGGGAGCTGTTTTTT.

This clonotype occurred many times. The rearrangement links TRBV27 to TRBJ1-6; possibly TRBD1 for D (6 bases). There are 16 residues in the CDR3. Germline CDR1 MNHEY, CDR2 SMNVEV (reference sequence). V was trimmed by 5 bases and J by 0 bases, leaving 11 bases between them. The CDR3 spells CASSRQESSYNSPLHF. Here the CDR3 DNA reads TGTGCCAGCAGTCGACAGGAAAGCTCCTATAATTCACCCCTCCACTTT.

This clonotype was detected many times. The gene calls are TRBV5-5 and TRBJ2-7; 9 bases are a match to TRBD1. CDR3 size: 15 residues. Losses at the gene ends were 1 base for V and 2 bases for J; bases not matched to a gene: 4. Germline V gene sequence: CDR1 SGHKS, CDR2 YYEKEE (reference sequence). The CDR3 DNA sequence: TGTGCCAGCAGCTTGTTGGGACAGGGAGCCTACGAGCAGTACTTC. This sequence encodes CASSLLGQGAYEQYF.